This T cell receptor beta chain was identified in a study of control samples from healthy donors and cancer patients. The germline V gene encodes CDR1 KGHSH and CDR2 LQKENI. The CDR3 has 12 residues. Deletions cut 3 bases from V and 6 bases from J, with 5 bases between. The repertoire was sequenced with immunoSEQ multiplex PCR; TCRdb's copy has only in-frame clones and lacks some. The data show about 180,000 clones, around 89% seen once. This rearrangement joins TRBV18 to TRBJ2-2, with D hard to call. The clonotype comes from a woman aged 45 to 65 in good health. Sequencing was performed on blood. The CDR3 reads CASSPNSGELFF. In nucleotides, the CDR3 is TGTGCCAGCTCACCTAACTCCGGGGAGCTGTTTTTT.